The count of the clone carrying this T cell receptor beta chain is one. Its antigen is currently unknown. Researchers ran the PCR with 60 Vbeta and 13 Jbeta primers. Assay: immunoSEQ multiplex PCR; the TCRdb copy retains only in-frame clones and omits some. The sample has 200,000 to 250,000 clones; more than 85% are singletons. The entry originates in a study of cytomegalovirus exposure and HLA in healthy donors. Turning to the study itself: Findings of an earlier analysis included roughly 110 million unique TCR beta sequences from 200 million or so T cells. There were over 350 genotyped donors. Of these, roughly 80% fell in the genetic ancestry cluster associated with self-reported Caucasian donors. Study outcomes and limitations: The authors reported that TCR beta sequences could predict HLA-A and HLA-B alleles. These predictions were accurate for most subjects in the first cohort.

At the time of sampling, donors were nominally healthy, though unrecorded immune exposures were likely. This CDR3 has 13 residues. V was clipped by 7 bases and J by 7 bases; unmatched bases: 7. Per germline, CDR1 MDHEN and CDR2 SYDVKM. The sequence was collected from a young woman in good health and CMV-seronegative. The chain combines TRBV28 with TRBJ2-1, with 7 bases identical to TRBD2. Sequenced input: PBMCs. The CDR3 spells CASTSVGRNEQFF. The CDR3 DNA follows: TGTGCCAGCACCTCCGTCGGGAGGAATGAGCAGTTCTTC.